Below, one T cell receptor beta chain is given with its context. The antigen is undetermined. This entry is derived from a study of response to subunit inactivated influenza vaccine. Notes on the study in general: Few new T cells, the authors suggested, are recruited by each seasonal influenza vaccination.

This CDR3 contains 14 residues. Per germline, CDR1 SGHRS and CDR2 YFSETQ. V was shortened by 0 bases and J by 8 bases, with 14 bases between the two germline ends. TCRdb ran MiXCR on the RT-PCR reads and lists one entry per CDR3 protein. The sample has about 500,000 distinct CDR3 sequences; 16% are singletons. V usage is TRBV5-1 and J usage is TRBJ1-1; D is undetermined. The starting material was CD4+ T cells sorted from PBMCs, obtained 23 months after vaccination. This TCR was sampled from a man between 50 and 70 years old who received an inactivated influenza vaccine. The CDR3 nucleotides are TGCGCCAGCAGCTTGGTTTTAAACAGTCCAGAAGCTTTCTTT. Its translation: CASSLVLNSPEAFF.